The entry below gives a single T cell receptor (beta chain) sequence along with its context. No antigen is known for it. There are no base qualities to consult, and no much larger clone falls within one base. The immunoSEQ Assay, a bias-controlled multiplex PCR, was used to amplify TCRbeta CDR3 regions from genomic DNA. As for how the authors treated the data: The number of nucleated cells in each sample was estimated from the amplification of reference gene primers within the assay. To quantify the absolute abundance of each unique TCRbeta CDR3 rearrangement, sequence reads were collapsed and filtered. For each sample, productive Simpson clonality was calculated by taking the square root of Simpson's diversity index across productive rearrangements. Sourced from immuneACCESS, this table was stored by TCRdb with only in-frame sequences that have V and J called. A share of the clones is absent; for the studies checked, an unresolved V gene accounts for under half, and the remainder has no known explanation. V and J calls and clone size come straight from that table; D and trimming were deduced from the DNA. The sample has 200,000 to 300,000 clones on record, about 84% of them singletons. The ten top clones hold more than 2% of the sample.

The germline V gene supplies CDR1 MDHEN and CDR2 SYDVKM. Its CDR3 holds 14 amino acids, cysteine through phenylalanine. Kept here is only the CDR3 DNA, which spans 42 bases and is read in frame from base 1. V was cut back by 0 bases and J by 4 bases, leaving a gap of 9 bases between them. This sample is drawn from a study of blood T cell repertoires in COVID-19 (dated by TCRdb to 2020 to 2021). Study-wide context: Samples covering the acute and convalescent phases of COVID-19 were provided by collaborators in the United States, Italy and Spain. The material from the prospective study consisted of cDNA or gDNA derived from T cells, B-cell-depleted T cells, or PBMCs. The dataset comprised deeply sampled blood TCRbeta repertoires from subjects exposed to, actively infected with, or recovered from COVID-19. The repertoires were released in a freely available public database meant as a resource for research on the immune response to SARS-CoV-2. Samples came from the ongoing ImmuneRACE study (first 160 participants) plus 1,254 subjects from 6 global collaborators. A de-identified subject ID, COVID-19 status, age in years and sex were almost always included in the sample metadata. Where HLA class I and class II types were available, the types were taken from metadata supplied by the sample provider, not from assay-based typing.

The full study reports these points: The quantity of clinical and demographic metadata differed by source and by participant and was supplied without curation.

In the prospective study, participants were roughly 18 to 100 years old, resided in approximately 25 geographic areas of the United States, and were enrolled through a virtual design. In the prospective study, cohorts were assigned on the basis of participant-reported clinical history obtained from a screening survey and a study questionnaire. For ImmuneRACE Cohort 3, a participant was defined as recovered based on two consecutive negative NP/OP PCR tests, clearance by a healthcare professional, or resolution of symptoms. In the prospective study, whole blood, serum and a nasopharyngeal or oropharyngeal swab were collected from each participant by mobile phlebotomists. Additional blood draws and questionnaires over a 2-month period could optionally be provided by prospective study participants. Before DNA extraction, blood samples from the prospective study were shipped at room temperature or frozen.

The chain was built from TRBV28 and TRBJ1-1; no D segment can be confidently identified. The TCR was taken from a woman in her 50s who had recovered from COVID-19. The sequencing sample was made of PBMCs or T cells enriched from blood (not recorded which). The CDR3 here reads CASSLWGRSTEAFF. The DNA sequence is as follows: TGTGCCAGCAGTTTATGGGGGAGAAGCACTGAAGCTTTCTTT. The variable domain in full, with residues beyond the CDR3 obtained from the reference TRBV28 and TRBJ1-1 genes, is DVKVTQSSRYLVKRTGEKVFLECVQDMDHENMFWYRQDPGLGLRLIYFSYDVKMKEKGDIPEGYSVSREKKERFSLILESASTNQTSMYLCASSLWGRSTEAFFGQGTRLTVV.